This T cell receptor (beta chain) appears in the sequencing data of a study of radiotherapy plus CTLA-4 blockade in lung cancer. General study results and limits: Radiotherapy with ipilimumab was followed by blood expansion of tumor-derived clones.

Deletions cut 3 bases from V and 2 bases from J, with 11 bases between. From germline, CDR1 is MDHEN and CDR2 SYDVKM. This CDR3 spans 15 amino acids. Sequencing was performed with immunoSEQ multiplex PCR; in TCRdb, only in-frame clones are kept and a portion is missing. The top ten clones hold roughly a quarter of a sample with 15,000 to 20,000 clones, around 86% of them seen once. About this clone itself: Its specificity is unknown.

The receptor comes from a human donor with non-small cell lung cancer whose response to radiotherapy plus ipilimumab could not be evaluated. This chain connects TRBV28 to TRBJ1-3; perhaps TRBD1 as D (6 bases). Specimen: peripheral blood, collected from a patient treated with radiotherapy plus ipilimumab. CDR3 sequence (DNA): TGTGCCAGCAGTTTTTTGTCAGGGGCTGGAAACACCATATATTTT. It yields the protein CASSFLSGAGNTIYF.